These T cell receptor beta chains were read from a single sample in a study of control samples from healthy donors and cancer patients. Generated by immunoSEQ multiplex PCR, the TCRdb table keeps only in-frame clones and is missing some. Among over 200,000 clones listed, about four fifths were seen once. Sequencing was performed on PBMCs. The receptors were gathered from a woman aged 55 to 70 with lung cancer. The CDR3 runs from the conserved cysteine through the conserved F or W. D genes are given only for firm matches. Size is omitted from some rows. Given values are once, few, many or a class for expanded clones.

V gene	D gene	clone size	J gene	CDR3 protein	CDR3 DNA
TRBV19	TRBD1	-	TRBJ2-7	CASSALADRGTYEQYF	TGTGCCAGTAGCGCTCTCGCCGACAGGGGCACCTACGAGCAGTACTTC
TRBV5-4	-	once	TRBJ1-5	CASSQGPDQPQHF	TGTGCCAGCAGCCAAGGACCCGATCAGCCCCAGCATTTT
TRBV6-6	-	-	TRBJ1-3	CASSSETSGGNTIYF	TGTGCCAGCAGTTCTGAGACGTCCGGAGGAAACACCATATATTTT
TRBV5-1	TRBD2	-	TRBJ2-1	CASSSRGLAERVHEQFF	TGCGCCAGCAGCAGTCGAGGACTAGCGGAGAGGGTGCATGAGCAGTTCTTC
TRBV2	TRBD1	-	TRBJ2-7	CASSVVRGQGSYEQYF	TGTGCCAGCAGTGTGGTCCGAGGACAGGGATCCTACGAGCAGTACTTC
TRBV9	-	-	TRBJ2-7	CASSADGPWEQYF	TGTGCCAGCTCGGCCGACGGTCCATGGGAGCAGTACTTC
TRBV5-1	-	-	TRBJ2-7	CASSLSGGEGYEQYF	TGCGCCAGCAGCTTGAGTGGCGGGGAAGGATACGAGCAGTACTTC
TRBV24-1	-	-	TRBJ2-1	CATSDASVGRDSYNEQFF	TGTGCCACCAGTGATGCTTCGGTCGGACGAGACTCCTACAATGAGCAGTTCTTC
TRBV29-1	-	once	TRBJ1-2	CSVEDPTGRYTF	TGCAGCGTTGAAGATCCCACCGGGCGCTACACCTTC
TRBV11-2	-	-	TRBJ2-1	CASSLDRTIYNEQFF	TGTGCCAGCAGCTTAGATCGGACTATCTACAATGAGCAGTTCTTC
TRBV27	-	-	TRBJ1-4	CASSFLRTSSEKLFF	TGTGCCAGCAGTTTCTTGAGGACGTCTAGCGAAAAACTGTTTTTT
TRBV18	-	-	TRBJ1-4	CASSTGAGDTEKLFF	TGTGCCAGCTCTACCGGGGCAGGGGACACAGAAAAACTGTTTTTT
TRBV6-5	TRBD1	few	TRBJ2-5	CASSYTGGTETQYF	TGTGCCAGCAGTTACACAGGGGGCACTGAGACCCAGTACTTC
TRBV5-1	TRBD1	-	TRBJ1-3	CASSPSGQGWMSSGNTIYF	TGCGCCAGCAGCCCCTCGGGACAGGGGTGGATGAGCTCTGGAAACACCATATATTTT
TRBV2	TRBD1	-	TRBJ2-5	CATTTPRTGTQETQYF	TGTGCCACCACCACCCCTCGGACAGGGACACAAGAGACCCAGTACTTC
TRBV5-5	-	-	TRBJ2-7	CASSLRVQTSYEQYF	TGTGCCAGCAGCTTGCGAGTCCAAACTTCCTACGAGCAGTACTTC
TRBV3-1/TRBV3-2	-	-	TRBJ1-2	CASSQVTTHGYTF	TGTGCCAGCAGCCAAGTTACTACCCATGGCTACACCTTC
TRBV4-2	-	-	TRBJ1-4	CASSQSIIGWGGEKLFF	TGTGCCAGCAGCCAATCGATAATTGGGTGGGGGGGCGAAAAACTGTTTTTT
TRBV12-3/TRBV12-4	-	once	TRBJ1-2	CASRRGGGYGYTF	TGTGCCAGCAGGCGAGGGGGGGGTTATGGCTACACCTTC
TRBV9	-	once	TRBJ2-5	CASGAGTNHGETQYF	TGTGCCAGCGGGGCCGGGACAAACCATGGCGAGACCCAGTACTTC
TRBV7-2	TRBD2	-	TRBJ2-7	CASSLGGGSFYEQYF	TGTGCCAGCAGCTTAGGAGGCGGGAGTTTCTACGAGCAGTACTTC
TRBV7-6	TRBD1	-	TRBJ2-7	CASSLPYRGHEQYF	TGTGCCAGCAGCTTACCGTACAGGGGACACGAGCAGTACTTC
TRBV4-2	-	-	TRBJ2-2	CASSPNGVTGELFF	TGTGCCAGCAGCCCGAACGGGGTAACCGGGGAGCTGTTTTTT
TRBV27	-	-	TRBJ2-7	CASSSEAGSMYEQYF	TGTGCCAGCTCTTCGGAGGCGGGGTCCATGTACGAGCAGTACTTC
TRBV3-1/TRBV3-2	-	-	TRBJ1-1	CASRTGTSNTEAFF	TGTGCCAGCAGAACCGGGACATCTAACACTGAAGCTTTCTTT
TRBV24-1	-	-	TRBJ1-2	CATSFGDPEISGYTF	TGTGCCACCAGCTTCGGCGATCCCGAGATCTCTGGCTACACCTTC
TRBV5-8	-	-	TRBJ1-4	CASSFGLVLNEKLFF	TGTGCCAGCAGCTTCGGTCTCGTTTTGAATGAAAAACTGTTTTTT
TRBV20-1	-	-	TRBJ1-5	CSASIQGNQPQHF	TGCAGTGCTAGTATTCAGGGGAATCAGCCCCAGCATTTT
TRBV5-4	-	-	TRBJ2-3	CASSLEWGTDTQYF	TGTGCCAGCAGCTTGGAGTGGGGAACAGATACGCAGTATTTT
TRBV6-1	TRBD2	-	TRBJ2-3	CASSEDPGLADTQYF	TGTGCCAGCAGTGAAGACCCGGGACTAGCAGATACGCAGTATTTT
TRBV6-5	TRBD2	-	TRBJ2-2	CASCRGAGELFF	TGTGCCAGCTGTCGGGGGGCCGGGGAGCTGTTTTTT
TRBV7-2	-	-	TRBJ2-7	CASSSRPTVSYEQYF	TGTGCCAGCAGCTCCCGCCCGACAGTCTCCTACGAGCAGTACTTC
TRBV7-9	-	-	TRBJ1-1	CASSEFQSTEAFF	TGTGCCAGCAGCGAATTCCAGAGCACTGAAGCTTTCTTT
TRBV5-1	TRBD2	-	TRBJ2-1	CASVSSGGAGVNEQFF	TGCGCCAGCGTTAGTAGCGGGGGGGCAGGTGTGAATGAGCAGTTCTTC
TRBV5-4	-	-	TRBJ1-2	CASSLEQIYGYTF	TGTGCCAGCAGCTTGGAACAGATCTATGGCTACACCTTC
TRBV2	-	-	TRBJ1-1	CASSENGITEAFF	TGTGCCAGCAGTGAAAATGGCATCACTGAAGCTTTCTTT
TRBV12-2	-	once	TRBJ2-7	CASRLAGSSAVLTENSYEQYF	TGTGCAAGTCGCTTAGCGGGTTCTAGCGCAGTATTAACTGAAAACTCCTACGAGCAGTACTTC
TRBV19	-	-	TRBJ1-1	CACRGHQYTEAFF	TGTGCCTGCAGGGGACATCAATACACTGAAGCTTTCTTT
TRBV5-1	TRBD1	-	TRBJ2-7	CASSLVSGGTYEQYF	TGCGCCAGCAGCTTGGTGTCAGGGGGTACCTACGAGCAGTACTTC
TRBV27	-	-	TRBJ1-3	CASSLSGAKGNTIYF	TGTGCCAGCAGTTTATCAGGGGCTAAAGGAAACACCATATATTTT
TRBV5-4	-	-	TRBJ2-3	CASSLESLAADTQYF	TGTGCCAGCAGCTTGGAATCCTTAGCCGCAGATACGCAGTATTTT
TRBV5-5	TRBD2	-	TRBJ2-7	CASSLGLAGGYEQYF	TGTGCCAGCAGCCTGGGACTAGCGGGGGGCTACGAGCAGTACTTC
TRBV3-1/TRBV3-2	-	once	TRBJ2-7	CASSQATLSYEQYF	TGTGCCAGCAGCCAAGCAACCCTCTCCTACGAGCAGTACTTC
TRBV12-3/TRBV12-4	-	once	TRBJ1-6	CASSHRNSPLHF	TGTGCCAGCAGTCACCGTAATTCACCCCTCCACTTT